The 14 T cell receptor beta chains below were found in one sample sequenced in a study of blood T cell repertoires in COVID-19. Libraries were prepared by immunoSEQ multiplex PCR; TCRdb keeps only in-frame clonotypes and omits some of them. The table has about 60,000 clones, around 80% seen once. Sequences were obtained from peripheral blood. The origin of the receptors is a young man with COVID-19, enrolled during active disease.

The chain employs TRBV6-5 and TRBJ2-5; weak D call: TRBD1 (6 bases). Germline V gives CDR1 MNHEY, CDR2 SVGAGI. The CDR3 consists of 16 residues. V was cut by 0 bases and J by 3 bases, with 14 bases left in between. In DNA, the CDR3 is TGTGCCAGCAGTTACTCGGGGGCCGGGACCGAAGAGACCCAGTACTTC. This translates into CASSYSGAGTEETQYF.

The V and J genes are TRBV7-8 and TRBJ2-2; D ambiguous. In germline, CDR1 is SGHVS, CDR2 FQNEAQ. V was clipped by 2 bases and J by 4 bases, with 17 bases between them. This CDR3 comprises 17 residues. The CDR3 DNA is TGTGCCAGCAGCTTAAGATCAAGCGTTGTTGGCACCGGGGAGCTGTTTTTT. Amino acid sequence: CASSLRSSVVGTGELFF.

Note on this clone: The junction shows a germline mismatch at one end, possibly a read error. V and J are TRBV5-1 and TRBJ2-5; D unclear. Germline CDR1 reads SGHRS; CDR2 reads YFSETQ. CDR3 length equals 14 residues. In DNA form, the CDR3 reads TGCGCCAGCAGCGCCGGGTATAACCAGGAGACCCAGTACTTC. Translation: CASSAGYNQETQYF.

V and J are TRBV21-1 and TRBJ2-7; the table's D call, TRBD2, has no DNA check behind it. TRBV21-1 is a recognized pseudogene. The CDR3 sequence is 19 residues long. CDR3 loop: CASSNHEGTSRRFSYEQYF. The CDR3 coding sequence is TGTGCCAGCAGCAATCATGAGGGGACTAGCAGACGTTTTTCCTACGAGCAGTACTTC.

The chain combines TRBV3-1 (or the pseudogene TRBV3-2) with TRBJ2-5, with 11 bases aligning to TRBD2. Germline assignment: CDR1 LGHDT and CDR2 YNNKEL (reference sequence). With V trimmed by 6 bases and J by 5 bases, 8 bases remained unmatched. The CDR3 contains 15 residues. The chain's CDR3 is CASRPGTSGRETQYF. CDR3 nucleotide sequence: TGTGCCAGCAGACCCGGGACTAGCGGTAGGGAGACCCAGTACTTC.

This clone was seen only a few times. The V call is TRBV24-1, the J call TRBJ2-3, with 9 nucleotides matching TRBD1. Germline CDR1 is KGHDR and CDR2 is SFDVKD. The CDR3 has 17 amino acids. V was clipped by 2 bases and J by 0 bases; unmatched bases: 5. CDR3 region: CATSDSGQGWSTDTQYF. DNA for the CDR3: TGTGCCACCAGTGATTCGGGACAGGGATGGAGCACAGATACGCAGTATTTT.

This chain connects TRBV30 to TRBJ1-5; D remains unclear. Germline loops: CDR1 GTSNPN, CDR2 SVGIG (reference sequence). CDR3 size: 13 residues. Trimming shortened V by 0 bases and J by 7 bases, and 10 bases separated the two germline ends. As DNA, the CDR3 is TGTGCCTGGAGTGTTGAGGGAGGGCAGCCCCAGCATTTT. As protein: CAWSVEGGQPQHF.

This chain links TRBV18 with TRBJ1-5; D is uncertain. V lost 2 bases to trimming and J lost 2 bases, with 13 bases between them. The CDR3 has 16 residues. The germline CDR1 and CDR2 sequences are KGHSH and LQKENI. CDR3 nucleotides: TGTGCCAGCTCACCAGAGTCCGGGGTCCGCAATCAGCCCCAGCATTTT. Residues: CASSPESGVRNQPQHF.

This clone turned up a few times. The chain employs TRBV9 and TRBJ2-7, with a tentative D call TRBD1 (6 bases). Trimming cost V 4 bases and J 1 base, with 15 bases left between them. The germline V gene encodes CDR1 SGDLS and CDR2 YYNGEE. The CDR3 sequence is 15 residues long. CDR3: CASSLGTRLSYEQYF. In DNA, the CDR3 is TGTGCCAGCAGCCTCGGGACAAGACTTTCCTACGAGCAGTACTTC.

The rearrangement links TRBV2 to TRBJ2-1; tentative D call: TRBD1 (6 bases). Germline V gene data show CDR1 as SNHLY and CDR2 as FYNNEI. This CDR3 spans 12 amino acids. V lost 6 bases and J lost 14, with 17 bases in between. Written as DNA, the CDR3 is TGTGCCAGCAGAGCTTCAGGGGTTTTAGAGTTCTTC. Translating it yields CASRASGVLEFF.

The V gene is TRBV28, the J gene TRBJ2-1; D is possibly TRBD1 (6 bases). This CDR3 region has 16 residues. Germline V gives CDR1 MDHEN, CDR2 SYDVKM. Trimming cost V 5 bases and J 1 base, with 15 bases left between them. CDR3 DNA: TGTGCCAGCAGTCCGTGGACAGAGGGGTCCTACAATGAGCAGTTCTTC. This gives the protein CASSPWTEGSYNEQFF.

This chain links TRBV7-9 with TRBJ2-1; the match to TRBD2 covers 13 bases. Germline V gives CDR1 SEHNR, CDR2 FQNEAQ (reference sequence). The CDR3 covers 15 residues. The ends lost 11 bases at V and 8 bases at J; junction bases unmatched: 12. The CDR3 nucleotides read TGTGCCTCCGGGCCCGTACTAGCGGGGGGGGATGAGCAGTTCTTC. Its translation is CASGPVLAGGDEQFF.

This chain connects TRBV7-2 to TRBJ1-6; 7 bases line up with TRBD1. V lost 3 bases and J lost 14; bases outside the gene matches: 4. Germline values: CDR1 SGHTA, CDR2 FQGNSA. CDR3 length: 12 amino acids. The CDR3 bases are TGTGCCAGCAGCTTCCAGGGGGTCACCCTCCACTTT. Translating it yields CASSFQGVTLHF.

This clone was observed once. The chain recombines TRBV14 with TRBJ2-1; possibly TRBD1 for D (5 bases). CDR3 length equals 12 residues. Trimming pared 3 bases from V and 9 bases from J, leaving 9 bases between. Germline-derived CDR1 and CDR2 are SGHDN and FVKESK. The CDR3 protein is CASSQKGPEQFF. CDR3 bases: TGTGCCAGCAGCCAGAAGGGGCCTGAGCAGTTCTTC.